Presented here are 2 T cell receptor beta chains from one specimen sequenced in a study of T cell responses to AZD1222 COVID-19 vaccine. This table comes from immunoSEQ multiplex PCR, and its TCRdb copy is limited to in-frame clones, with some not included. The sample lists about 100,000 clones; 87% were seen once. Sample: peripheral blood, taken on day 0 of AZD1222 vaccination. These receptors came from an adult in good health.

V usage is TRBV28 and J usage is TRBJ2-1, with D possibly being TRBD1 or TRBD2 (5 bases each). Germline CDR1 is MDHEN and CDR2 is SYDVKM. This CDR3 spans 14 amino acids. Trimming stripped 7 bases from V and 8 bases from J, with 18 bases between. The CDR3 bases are TGTGCCAGCAAGCGGAACCGACGAGGGGATGAGCAGTTCTTC. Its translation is CASKRNRRGDEQFF.

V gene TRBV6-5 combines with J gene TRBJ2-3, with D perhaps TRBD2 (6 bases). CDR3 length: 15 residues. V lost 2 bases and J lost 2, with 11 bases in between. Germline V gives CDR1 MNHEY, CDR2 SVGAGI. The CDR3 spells CASSYGGAATDTQYF. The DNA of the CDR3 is TGTGCCAGCAGTTACGGAGGGGCCGCCACAGATACGCAGTATTTT.